These 24 T cell receptor beta chains came from one sample sequenced in a study of cytomegalovirus exposure and HLA in healthy donors. 60 Vbeta and 13 Jbeta primers were used in PCR. TCRdb's copy holds only in-frame clones and misses some; the assay was immunoSEQ multiplex PCR. Of some 130,000 clones in the sample, just under 90% were seen once. The sample comprised PBMCs. Source of these receptors: a woman in her twenties or thirties in good health and CMV-seronegative.

The chain carries TRBV28 and TRBJ1-5; TRBD1 might be the D (6 bases). The CDR3 loop spans 15 amino acids. V lost 8 bases to trimming and J lost 2 bases, with 16 bases between them. CDR1 and CDR2 from the germline V gene are MDHEN and SYDVKM. CDR3 nucleotide sequence: TGTGCCAGCTCGGGGGGGCAGGCGGGCAATCAGCCCCAGCATTTT. Encoded protein: CASSGGQAGNQPQHF.

The count of this clone is one. The J gene is TRBJ1-2, the V gene TRBV5-6; 7 bases match TRBD1. Looked up from germline, CDR1 is SGHDT and CDR2 is YYEEEE. Trimming cost V 0 bases and J 5 bases; bases outside gene matches: 4. The CDR3 consists of 14 residues. This CDR3 is CASSLGAGQYGYTF. DNA of the CDR3: TGTGCCAGCAGCTTGGGTGCGGGACAGTATGGCTACACCTTC.

The chain carries TRBV6-5 and TRBJ2-7; 12 bases fit TRBD2. Germline trimming cut 0 bases from V and 3 bases from J; bases unmatched to any gene: 3. The CDR3 runs 16 residues. CDR1 is MNHEY and CDR2 is SVGAGI in the germline V gene. Written as DNA, the CDR3 is TGTGCCAGCAGTTACTCGAAGACTAGCGGGAGCTACGAGCAGTACTTC. Translation: CASSYSKTSGSYEQYF.

V usage is TRBV30 and J usage is TRBJ1-2; TRBD1 agrees at 8 bases. The V segment lost 6 bases and the J segment 4 bases; nucleotides outside the gene matches: 10. The CDR3 sequence is 14 residues long. Per germline, CDR1 GTSNPN and CDR2 SVGIG (reference sequence). As DNA, the CDR3 is TGTGCCTGCCTTAAGGACAGGGTTTCCTATGGCTACACCTTC. It encodes CACLKDRVSYGYTF.

This chain uses TRBV5-3 with TRBJ2-5; 11 nucleotides line up with TRBD2. TRBV5-3 is placed among ORFs of uncertain function. This CDR3 region has 14 residues. Trimming removed 5 bases from V and 6 bases from J; junction bases left unmatched: 6. The CDR3 sequence is CARSQLAGGKTQYF. Here the CDR3 DNA reads TGTGCCAGAAGTCAGCTAGCGGGGGGCAAGACCCAGTACTTC.

The chain has TRBV21-1 and TRBJ2-2; the table's D call, TRBD1, has no DNA check behind it. TRBV21-1 is a pseudogene segment. The CDR3 consists of 16 residues. The chain's CDR3 is CASSKAGQGRAGELFF. Written as DNA, the CDR3 is TGTGCCAGCAGCAAAGCCGGACAGGGGCGGGCCGGGGAGCTGTTTTTT.

In this sample, this clone turned up a few times. The chain couples TRBV5-1 to TRBJ1-1; D uncertain. Germline V lookup: CDR1 SGHRS, CDR2 YFSETQ. Trimming left V 3 bases short and J 1 base short, with 7 bases between. The CDR3 has 13 residues. CDR3 coding DNA: TGCGCCAGCAGCTGGCTCCAGAACACTGAAGCTTTCTTT. This encodes CASSWLQNTEAFF.

The chain is built from TRBV6-5 and TRBJ1-2; weak D call: TRBD1 (6 bases). The ends were cut back, 5 bases at V and 8 bases at J, with 15 bases in the middle. Germline V gives CDR1 MNHEY, CDR2 SVGAGI. This CDR3 is 13 amino acids long. CDR3 nucleotide sequence: TGTGCCAGCAGTCCCCAGACAGGTCAGGGCTACACCTTC. This codes for CASSPQTGQGYTF.

This clone was seen a few times. CDR3 sequence: CASSQDVRGNQPQHF. Written as DNA, the CDR3 is TGCGCCAGCAGCCAAGATGTTCGAGGCAATCAGCCCCAGCATTTT. J is TRBJ1-5 and V is TRBV4-3; D remains ambiguous. V was shortened by 0 bases and J by 2 bases, with 8 bases between the two germline ends. The CDR3 has 15 amino acids. Per germline, CDR1 LGHNA and CDR2 YSLEER.

The J gene is TRBJ1-4, the V gene TRBV7-2; the D gene is possibly TRBD1 (5 bases). Trimming took off 1 base at V and 8 bases at J, with 11 bases between the two ends. CDR3 length: 14 amino acids. Germline CDR1 reads SGHTA; CDR2 reads FQGNSA. The CDR3 sequence is CASSLVAGDEKLFF. The CDR3 nucleotides are TGTGCCAGCAGCTTAGTGGCGGGGGACGAAAAACTGTTTTTT.

The chain combines TRBV5-6 with TRBJ2-7; 10 bases align to TRBD1. CDR3 length: 14 residues. CDR1 is SGHDT and CDR2 is YYEEEE in the germline V gene. V gave up 4 bases and J gave up 5 bases; unmatched junction bases: 6. The CDR3 reads CASSMGQGIHEQYF. CDR3 in DNA: TGTGCCAGCAGCATGGGACAGGGGATCCACGAGCAGTACTTC. Based on the CDR3 plus reference TRBV5-6 and TRBJ2-7, the full variable domain is DAGVTQSPTHLIKTRGQQVTLRCSPKSGHDTVSWYQQALGQGPQFIFQYYEEEERQRGNFPDRFSGHQFPNYSSELNVNALLLGDSALYLCASSMGQGIHEQYFGPGTRLTVT.

This sequence joins TRBV7-8 and TRBJ2-1; 7 bases match TRBD2. The CDR3 covers 16 residues. Germline V gene sequence: CDR1 SGHVS, CDR2 FQNEAQ. The V gene end was trimmed by 5 bases and the J gene end by 4 bases; junction bases not matched to a gene: 11. Here the CDR3 reads CASSQEGAGVYNEQFF. The CDR3 region has the DNA TGTGCCAGCAGCCAAGAAGGCGCGGGGGTATACAATGAGCAGTTCTTC. Full variable domain (outside the CDR3, taken from reference TRBV7-8 and TRBJ2-1): GAGVSQSPRYKVAKRGQDVALRCDPISGHVSLFWYQQALGQGPEFLTYFQNEAQLDKSGLPSDRFFAERPEGSVSTLKIQRTQQEDSAVYLCASSQEGAGVYNEQFFGPGTRLTVL.

The count of this clone is one. The chain joins TRBV9 to TRBJ2-3; D may be TRBD1 (5 bases). This CDR3 is built from 14 residues. Trimming took off 0 bases at V and 4 bases at J, with 9 bases between the two ends. Germline assignment: CDR1 SGDLS and CDR2 YYNGEE. The CDR3 reads CASSVVGAADTQYF. CDR3 sequence (DNA): TGTGCCAGCAGCGTAGTTGGGGCGGCAGATACGCAGTATTTT.

The V call is TRBV28, the J call TRBJ1-6; 7 bases match TRBD1. Trimming at V came to 7 bases and at J to 6 bases, leaving 6 bases not matched to a gene. This CDR3 region has 14 residues. Germline CDR1 MDHEN, CDR2 SYDVKM. CDR3 in DNA: TGTGCCAGCAAGCAGGGGGAGGTTAATTCACCCCTCCACTTT. The encoded protein is CASKQGEVNSPLHF.

The chain carries TRBV5-4 and TRBJ1-1; 7 bases map to TRBD1. CDR1 is SGHNT and CDR2 is YYREEE in the germline V gene (reference sequence). V shed 6 bases and J 6 bases; nucleotides not matched to a gene: 5. This CDR3 has 12 residues. Here the CDR3 DNA reads TGTGCCAGCATGGCCCAGGGGGCTGAAGCTTTCTTT. Protein product: CASMAQGAEAFF.

The chain carries TRBV7-2 and TRBJ2-4; TRBD1 matches at 9 bases. J lost 13 bases, V lost 5 bases, and 12 bases had no gene match. CDR1 is SGHTA, CDR2 FQGNSA, per germline. This CDR3 contains 14 residues. CDR3 nucleotide sequence: TGTGCCAGCAGCCCAACCCCGGGACAGGGCGTACAGTACTTC. It translates to CASSPTPGQGVQYF.

This sequence joins TRBV5-6 and TRBJ1-6; TRBD1 matches 7 bases. CDR1 and CDR2 (germline): SGHDT, YYEEEE. Trimming at V came to 0 bases and at J to 8 bases, leaving 5 bases not matched to a gene. The CDR3 totals 15 residues. The CDR3 loop is CASSLGGGKDSPLHF. The CDR3 DNA reads as TGTGCCAGCAGCTTGGGAGGGGGCAAGGATTCACCCCTCCACTTT.

This chain uses TRBV28 with TRBJ2-3; no firm D call. CDR3 length: 14 amino acids. V lost 7 bases to trimming and J lost 4 bases, with 15 bases between them. The V gene's germline CDR1 is MDHEN and CDR2 SYDVKM. CDR3 protein: CASNNGPRPDTQYF. The CDR3 DNA is TGTGCCAGCAATAATGGGCCCAGGCCAGATACGCAGTATTTT.

The chain uses TRBV2 and TRBJ1-2; 7 bases are a match to TRBD1. Unmatched junction bases numbered 8, after V lost 6 bases and J lost 4 bases. The germline V gene has CDR1 SNHLY and CDR2 FYNNEI. The CDR3 is made up of 14 amino acids. CDR3: CASRGQAQGYGYTF. DNA for the CDR3: TGTGCCAGCAGAGGACAGGCCCAGGGCTATGGCTACACCTTC.

The chain uses TRBV28 and TRBJ2-1; TRBD1 aligns across 7 bases. The ends lost 5 bases at V and 7 bases at J; junction bases unmatched: 11. There are 15 residues in the CDR3. The germline CDR1 and CDR2 sequences are MDHEN and SYDVKM. This chain's CDR3 is CASSPELRGKNEQFF. The CDR3 coding sequence is TGTGCCAGCAGTCCCGAGCTCAGGGGGAAAAATGAGCAGTTCTTC.

This clone is a singleton in its sample. DNA of the CDR3: TGTGCCAGCAGCGTAGCTACAGACCCCTACCTGAGAGATACGCAGTATTTT. Protein: CASSVATDPYLRDTQYF. J is TRBJ2-3 and V is TRBV9, with D hard to call. The CDR3 length is 17 residues. Germline-derived CDR1 and CDR2 are SGDLS and YYNGEE. V lost 0 bases to trimming and J lost 5 bases, with 19 bases between them.

The chain joins TRBV2 to TRBJ2-7, with 7 bases matching TRBD2. Germline assignment: CDR1 SNHLY and CDR2 FYNNEI. V lost 4 bases and J lost 6; bases outside the gene matches: 18. There are 17 residues in the CDR3. The CDR3 protein is CASSGTSIDLAGSEQYF. The CDR3 DNA is TGTGCCAGCAGTGGGACTAGTATCGACCTCGCCGGGTCCGAGCAGTACTTC.

The chain has TRBV6-5 and TRBJ1-4, with D perhaps matching TRBD1 (5 bases). In germline, CDR1 is MNHEY, CDR2 SVGAGI. Trimming stripped 0 bases from V and 8 bases from J, with 10 bases between. The CDR3 consists of 14 residues. CDR3 nucleotide sequence: TGTGCCAGCAGTTACTCGGGGGGGAGCGAAAAACTGTTTTTT. Amino acid sequence: CASSYSGGSEKLFF.

J is TRBJ1-1 and V is TRBV5-4; 10 bases map to TRBD1. After removal of 1 base from V and 5 bases from J, the junction contained 5 bases not matched to a gene. Germline assignment: CDR1 SGHNT and CDR2 YYREEE (reference sequence). The CDR3 runs 15 residues. Written as DNA, the CDR3 is TGTGCCAGCAGCTTGAAGGACAGGGGGAGGACTGAAGCTTTCTTT. Translated, it gives CASSLKDRGRTEAFF.